Shown below are 14 T cell receptor beta chains from a single sample sequenced in a study of blood T cell repertoires in COVID-19. Profiling relied on immunoSEQ multiplex PCR, and the TCRdb table lists in-frame clones only, not all of them. Of some 150,000 clones in the sample, 80% to 90% are singletons; the top ten hold about 1%. Sequencing was performed on peripheral blood. The receptors were gathered from a man aged 35 to 55 with acute or convalescent COVID-19.

This rearrangement joins TRBV11-2 to TRBJ1-2, with D maybe TRBD1 (5 bases). The germline V gene encodes CDR1 SGHAT and CDR2 FQNNGV. The CDR3 runs to 18 residues. V was cut by 0 bases and J by 1 base, with 18 bases left in between. As DNA, the CDR3 is TGTGCCAGCAGCTTAGACCGCCCCGGGGGAGCTTTTAACTATGGCTACACCTTC. This encodes CASSLDRPGGAFNYGYTF.

The chain has TRBV9 and TRBJ1-3; 7 bases fit TRBD1. Germline CDR1 reads SGDLS; CDR2 reads YYNGEE. The CDR3 contains 16 residues. After removal of 4 bases from V and 4 bases from J, the junction contained 11 bases not matched to a gene. This chain's CDR3 is CASSTSFGTAGNTIYF. The CDR3 coding sequence is TGTGCCAGCAGCACCTCCTTTGGGACAGCAGGAAACACCATATATTTT.

The chain is built from TRBV5-1 and TRBJ2-3, with D unclear. Germline-derived CDR1 and CDR2 are SGHRS and YFSETQ. The CDR3 has 15 residues. Trimming took 3 bases from V and 2 from J, leaving 13 bases between them. This CDR3 reads CASSSRLGDTDTQYF. As DNA, the CDR3 is TGCGCCAGCAGCTCCCGGCTAGGAGACACAGATACGCAGTATTTT.

The V gene is TRBV6-5, the J gene TRBJ2-5; 7 nucleotides agree with TRBD2. V lost 11 bases, J lost 4 bases, and 16 bases stayed unmatched. In germline, CDR1 is MNHEY, CDR2 SVGAGI. The CDR3 has 15 residues. DNA of the CDR3: TGTGCCGGAGGAGGATGGGGAGGGAGTCGAGAGACCCAGTACTTC. Its protein product is CAGGGWGGSRETQYF.

The CDR3 DNA reads TGTGCCACCAGCAGACCTCGGGATCCCACAAGCAATGAGCAGTTCTTC. Translation: CATSRPRDPTSNEQFF. The chain carries TRBV15 and TRBJ2-1; a weak D match, TRBD2 (5 bases). Trimming pared 2 bases from V and 6 bases from J, leaving 17 bases between. In germline, CDR1 is LNHNV, CDR2 YYDKDF (reference sequence). This CDR3 has 16 residues.

This sequence joins TRBV10-3 and TRBJ2-2; the D gene is possibly TRBD1 (6 bases). The germline V gene has CDR1 ENHRY and CDR2 SYGVKD. The CDR3 extends over 15 amino acids. Trimming left V 0 bases short and J 8 bases short, with 13 bases between. The CDR3, as DNA: TGTGCCATCAGTGAGTCGAACAGGGCGACGGGGGAGCTGTTTTTT. Its protein is CAISESNRATGELFF.

The gene calls are TRBV4-1 and TRBJ2-2; 11 bases are a match to TRBD2. CDR3 size: 16 residues. The germline CDR1 and CDR2 sequences are MGHRA and YSYEKL. V lost 5 bases and J lost 4; bases outside the gene matches: 6. In nucleotides, the CDR3 is TGCGCCAGCAGCTCCCCTAGCGGGGGGTTCACCGGGGAGCTGTTTTTT. This translates into CASSSPSGGFTGELFF.

V and J are TRBV21-1 and TRBJ1-1; the table assigns TRBD1, which was not confirmed against the DNA. TRBV21-1 is marked as a pseudogene. CDR3 length equals 14 residues. The CDR3 DNA reads as TGTGCCAGCAGCCAGACAGTCACGAACACTGAAGCTTTCTTT. Protein sequence: CASSQTVTNTEAFF.

This clone was observed once. This chain uses TRBV6-5 with TRBJ1-6; TRBD1 might be the D (5 bases). Germline CDR1 is MNHEY and CDR2 is SVGAGI. This CDR3 contains 12 residues. The V and J ends lost 6 bases and 10 bases respectively, with 10 bases between them. For the CDR3, the DNA is TGTGCCAGCAGCCGGGGGGAGTCACCCCTCCACTTT. It is translated as CASSRGESPLHF.

This chain links TRBV11-2 with TRBJ2-5; TRBD1 agrees at 11 bases. Germline V gene lookup returns CDR1 SGHAT and CDR2 FQNNGV. V lost 4 bases to trimming and J lost 5 bases; unmatched junction nucleotides: 6. The CDR3 totals 15 residues. The CDR3 DNA reads as TGTGCCAGCAGCTCCGGACAGGGGGCGCAGGAGACCCAGTACTTC. Its protein product is CASSSGQGAQETQYF.

J is TRBJ1-2 and V is TRBV5-5; D gene unclear. V lost 0 bases to trimming and J lost 1 base, with 10 bases between them. CDR1 and CDR2 from the germline V gene are SGHKS and YYEKEE (reference sequence). This CDR3 contains 15 residues. The CDR3 loop reads CASSLAGGYNYGYTF. The CDR3 DNA reads as TGTGCCAGCAGCTTGGCAGGAGGGTATAACTATGGCTACACCTTC.

The rearrangement uses TRBV4-2 and TRBJ1-2, with a weak D call TRBD1 (6 bases). Germline V gene data show CDR1 as LGHNA and CDR2 as YNFKEQ. The germline V and J ends were trimmed by 0 bases and 6 bases, with 17 bases remaining between them. This CDR3 contains 16 residues. DNA of the CDR3: TGTGCCAGCAGCCAAGATGCTGGACAGAGCGTCAATGGCTACACCTTC. As protein: CASSQDAGQSVNGYTF.

The V call is TRBV6-5, the J call TRBJ1-1; 10 bases align to TRBD1. Germline CDR1 and CDR2: MNHEY and SVGAGI. CDR3 length equals 14 residues. The V and J ends lost 8 bases and 4 bases, in that order; junction bases with no gene match: 7. As DNA, the CDR3 is TGTGCCAGCGGACAGGGGGTAGGTTTCACTGAAGCTTTCTTT. Protein: CASGQGVGFTEAFF.

The rearrangement joins TRBV30 to TRBJ2-7, with D possibly TRBD1 on 5 matching bases. Germline lookup yields CDR1 GTSNPN and CDR2 SVGIG (reference sequence). Trimming pared 2 bases from V and 2 bases from J, leaving 7 bases between. The CDR3 sequence is 12 residues long. CDR3 sequence (DNA): TGTGCCTGGAGTAGACAGACCTACGAGCAGTACTTC. Protein product: CAWSRQTYEQYF.